This entry describes one TCR beta chain. The antigen is not known. This record belongs to a study of cytomegalovirus exposure and HLA in healthy donors. About the study: The study placed about four fifths of its roughly 400 genotyped donors in the Caucasian-associated ancestry cluster. Findings of the study overall: Association of a missense DCLRE1C variant with TCR beta V- and J-gene trimming was reported in a later analysis. The investigators catalogued 150 to 200 TCR beta chains as cytomegalovirus-associated. Available immune exposure information covered CMV serostatus only.

60 Vbeta and 13 Jbeta primers were used in PCR. Repertoires were generated with immunoSEQ multiplex PCR, while TCRdb's copy carries only in-frame clones and drops some. The sample yields around 150,000 clones, 79% seen once. This CDR3 comprises 14 residues. The germline V and J ends were trimmed by 0 bases and 4 bases, with 9 bases remaining between them. Germline lookup yields CDR1 MGHRA and CDR2 YSYEKL. The chain is built from TRBV4-1 and TRBJ1-1; D gene unclear. The sequenced sample consisted of PBMCs. The receptor was derived from a man in his fifties or sixties in good health and CMV-seropositive. CDR3 sequence reads: CASSQDRRGTEAFF. The CDR3 nucleotides read TGCGCCAGCAGCCAAGACCGGAGAGGCACTGAAGCTTTCTTT.